Included here is one TCR beta chain sequence, with context. This sample was taken from a study of CD4 and CD8 cells across lung adenocarcinoma regions. This CDR3 comprises 15 residues. Germline CDR1 reads GTSNPN; CDR2 reads SVGIG (reference sequence). Germline trimming cut 8 bases from V and 5 bases from J; bases unmatched to any gene: 15. Samples came from patients with localized non-small cell lung adenocarcinoma. MiXCR was run by TCRdb on the PCR reads, yielding one entry per CDR3 protein. Of roughly 20,000 distinct CDR3 sequences in the sample, around 50% are singletons; the top ten hold around 25%.

This sequence originates from a female donor with lung adenocarcinoma. The CD4 and CD8 labels of this study may be unreliable. The gene calls are TRBV30 and TRBJ2-5; 9 nucleotides match TRBD1. Input material: CD8+ T cells from the center of a lung tumor. This CDR3 reads CAGYDRGVAVETQYF. In DNA, the CDR3 is TGTGCCGGCTACGACAGGGGGGTTGCCGTTGAGACCCAGTACTTC.